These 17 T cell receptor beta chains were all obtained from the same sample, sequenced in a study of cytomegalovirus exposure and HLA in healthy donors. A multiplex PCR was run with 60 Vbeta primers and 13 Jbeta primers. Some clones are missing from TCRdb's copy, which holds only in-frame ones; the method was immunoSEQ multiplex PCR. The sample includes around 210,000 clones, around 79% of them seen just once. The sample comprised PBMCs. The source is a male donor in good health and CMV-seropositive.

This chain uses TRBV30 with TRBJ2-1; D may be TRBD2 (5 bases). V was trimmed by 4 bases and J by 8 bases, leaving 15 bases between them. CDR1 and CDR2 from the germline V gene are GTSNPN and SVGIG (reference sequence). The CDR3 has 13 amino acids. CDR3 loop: CAWKRLTVDEQFF. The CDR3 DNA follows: TGTGCCTGGAAACGACTAACGGTGGATGAGCAGTTCTTC. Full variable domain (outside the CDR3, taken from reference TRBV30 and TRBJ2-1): SQTIHQWPATLVQPVGSPLSLECTVEGTSNPNLYWYRQAAGRGLQLLFYSVGIGQISSEVPQNLSASRPQDRQFILSSKKLLLSDSGFYLCAWKRLTVDEQFFGPGTRLTVL.

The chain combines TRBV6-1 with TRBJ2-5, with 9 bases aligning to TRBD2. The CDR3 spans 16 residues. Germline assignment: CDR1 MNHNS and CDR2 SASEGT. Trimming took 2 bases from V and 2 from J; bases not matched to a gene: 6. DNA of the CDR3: TGTGCCAGCAGTGAATTGCGCGGGGGGGCTCAAGAGACCCAGTACTTC. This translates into CASSELRGGAQETQYF.

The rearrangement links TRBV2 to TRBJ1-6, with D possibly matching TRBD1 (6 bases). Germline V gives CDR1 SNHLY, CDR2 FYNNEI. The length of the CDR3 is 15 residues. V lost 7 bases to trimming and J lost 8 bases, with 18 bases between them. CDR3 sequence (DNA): TGTGCCAGCACTAGACAGGTCACACTTGATTCACCCCTCCACTTT. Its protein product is CASTRQVTLDSPLHF.

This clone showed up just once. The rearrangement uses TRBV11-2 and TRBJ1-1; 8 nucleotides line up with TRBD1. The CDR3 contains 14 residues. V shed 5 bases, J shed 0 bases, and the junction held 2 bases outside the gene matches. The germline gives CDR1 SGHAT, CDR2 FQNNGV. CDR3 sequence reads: CASSRTGLNTEAFF. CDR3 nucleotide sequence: TGTGCCAGCAGCCGGACAGGGTTGAACACTGAAGCTTTCTTT. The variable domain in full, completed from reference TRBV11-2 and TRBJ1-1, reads EAGVAQSPRYKIIEKRQSVAFWCNPISGHATLYWYQQILGQGPKLLIQFQNNGVVDDSQLPKDRFSAERLKGVDSTLKIQPAKLEDSAVYLCASSRTGLNTEAFFGQGTRLTVV.

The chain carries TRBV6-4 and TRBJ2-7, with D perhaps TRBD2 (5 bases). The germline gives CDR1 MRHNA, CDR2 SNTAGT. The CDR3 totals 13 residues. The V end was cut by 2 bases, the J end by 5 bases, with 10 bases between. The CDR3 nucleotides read TGTGCCAGCAGTGACGGTCCCGGGGACGAGCAGTACTTC. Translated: CASSDGPGDEQYF.

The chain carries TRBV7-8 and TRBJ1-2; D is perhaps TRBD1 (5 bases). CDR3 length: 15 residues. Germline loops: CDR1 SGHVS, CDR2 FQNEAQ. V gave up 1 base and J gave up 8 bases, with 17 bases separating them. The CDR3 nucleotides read TGTGCCAGCAGCTTAGTGGGTTTAGGGGCGCGGGGCTACACCTTC. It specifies CASSLVGLGARGYTF.

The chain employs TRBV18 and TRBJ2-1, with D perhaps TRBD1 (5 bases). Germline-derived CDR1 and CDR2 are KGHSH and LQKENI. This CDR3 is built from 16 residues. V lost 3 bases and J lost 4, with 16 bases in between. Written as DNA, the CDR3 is TGTGCCAGCTCACCCATGAGACAGCCCATTTACAATGAGCAGTTCTTC. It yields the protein CASSPMRQPIYNEQFF.

CDR3 loop: CASRGTVNTEAFF. The CDR3 DNA follows: TGCGCCAGCAGAGGGACAGTGAACACTGAAGCTTTCTTT. V usage is TRBV5-1 and J usage is TRBJ1-1; 7 bases fit TRBD1. V was clipped by 5 bases and J by 0 bases; unmatched bases: 1. The CDR3 is 13 residues long. The germline V gene has CDR1 SGHRS and CDR2 YFSETQ.

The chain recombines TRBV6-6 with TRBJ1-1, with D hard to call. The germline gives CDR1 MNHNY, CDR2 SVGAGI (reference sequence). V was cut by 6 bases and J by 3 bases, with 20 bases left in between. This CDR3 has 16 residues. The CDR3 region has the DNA TGTGCCAGCAGCCGAAACATTGTTGGTATGGACACTGAAGCTTTCTTT. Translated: CASSRNIVGMDTEAFF.

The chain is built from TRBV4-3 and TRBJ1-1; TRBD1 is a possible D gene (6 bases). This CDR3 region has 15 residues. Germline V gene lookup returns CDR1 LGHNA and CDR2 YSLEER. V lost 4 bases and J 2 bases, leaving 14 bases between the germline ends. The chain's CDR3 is CASSRGDRFNTEAFF. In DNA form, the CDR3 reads TGCGCCAGCAGCCGAGGAGACAGGTTCAACACTGAAGCTTTCTTT.

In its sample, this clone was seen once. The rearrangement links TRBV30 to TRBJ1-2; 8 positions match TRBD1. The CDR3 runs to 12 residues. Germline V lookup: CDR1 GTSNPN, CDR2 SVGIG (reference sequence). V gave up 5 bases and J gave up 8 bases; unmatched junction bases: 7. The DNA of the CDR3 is TGTGCCTGGGGGCAGGGGGCGCGGGGCTACACCTTC. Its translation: CAWGQGARGYTF. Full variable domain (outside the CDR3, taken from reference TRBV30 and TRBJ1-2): SQTIHQWPATLVQPVGSPLSLECTVEGTSNPNLYWYRQAAGRGLQLLFYSVGIGQISSEVPQNLSASRPQDRQFILSSKKLLLSDSGFYLCAWGQGARGYTFGSGTRLTVV.

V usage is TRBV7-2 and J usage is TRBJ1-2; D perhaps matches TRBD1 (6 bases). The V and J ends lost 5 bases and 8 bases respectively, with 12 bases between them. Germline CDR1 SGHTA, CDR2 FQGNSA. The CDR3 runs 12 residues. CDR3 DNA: TGTGCCAGCAGCACCGACAGGTTAGGCTACACCTTC. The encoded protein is CASSTDRLGYTF.

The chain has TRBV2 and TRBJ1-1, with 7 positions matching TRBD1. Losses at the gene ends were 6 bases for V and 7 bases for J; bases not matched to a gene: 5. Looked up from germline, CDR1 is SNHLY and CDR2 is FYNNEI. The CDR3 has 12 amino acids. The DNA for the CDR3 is TGTGCCAGCAGGACAGGGTGGGATGAAGCTTTCTTT. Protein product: CASRTGWDEAFF.

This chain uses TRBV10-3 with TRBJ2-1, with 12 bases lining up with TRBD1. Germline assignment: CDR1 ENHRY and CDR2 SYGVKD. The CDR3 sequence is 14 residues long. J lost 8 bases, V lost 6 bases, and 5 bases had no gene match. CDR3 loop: CAIRTGTGGDEQFF. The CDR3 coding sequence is TGTGCCATCAGGACCGGGACAGGGGGCGATGAGCAGTTCTTC.

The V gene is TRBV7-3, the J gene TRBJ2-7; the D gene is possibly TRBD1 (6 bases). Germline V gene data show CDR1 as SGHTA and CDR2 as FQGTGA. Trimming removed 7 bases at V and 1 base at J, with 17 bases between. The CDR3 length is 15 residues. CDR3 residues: CASTPRTARSYEQYF. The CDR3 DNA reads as TGTGCCAGCACCCCCCGGACAGCCCGGTCCTACGAGCAGTACTTC.

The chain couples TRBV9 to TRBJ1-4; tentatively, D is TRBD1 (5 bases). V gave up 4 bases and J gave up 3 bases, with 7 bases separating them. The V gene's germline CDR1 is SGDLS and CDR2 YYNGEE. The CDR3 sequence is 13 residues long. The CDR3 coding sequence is TGTGCCAGCAGCAGGGACTCTAATGAAAAACTGTTTTTT. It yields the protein CASSRDSNEKLFF.

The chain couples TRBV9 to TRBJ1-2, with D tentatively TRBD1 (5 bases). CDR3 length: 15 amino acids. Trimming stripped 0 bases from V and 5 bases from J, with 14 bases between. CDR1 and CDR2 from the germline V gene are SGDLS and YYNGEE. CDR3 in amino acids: CASSVESDTIYGYTF. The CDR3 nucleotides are TGTGCCAGCAGCGTAGAGTCGGACACTATATATGGCTACACCTTC.